This TCR beta chain was identified during a study of T cell responses to AZD1222 COVID-19 vaccine. Study-level points and caveats: There were repertoire samples only from the period after the peak T cell response. Females made up more of the donors, who were largely white British, and clonal diversity may have come out too low. Spike-specific TCR breadth and depth were elevated following two AZD1222 doses.

Germline V gene lookup returns CDR1 KGHSH and CDR2 LQKENI. With V trimmed by 5 bases and J by 6 bases, 5 bases remained unmatched. This CDR3 is 13 amino acids long. Only in-frame clones appear in the TCRdb table, and some are missing; sequencing was by immunoSEQ multiplex PCR. Of approximately 120,000 clones in the sample, roughly nine tenths were seen once. To note about this clone: Its antigen is still unknown.

Source: peripheral blood, taken on day 0 of AZD1222 vaccination. The TCR sequence derives from an adult in good health. The chain joins TRBV18 to TRBJ2-7; 9 bases line up with TRBD2. CDR3 sequence (DNA): TGTGCCAGCTCATCGAGACTAGCGGTCGAGCAGTACTTC. Translating it yields CASSSRLAVEQYF. The variable domain in full, with the rest retrieved from reference TRBV18 and TRBJ2-7, is NAGVMQNPRHLVRRRGQEARLRCSPMKGHSHVYWYRQLPEEGLKFMVYLQKENIIDESGMPKERFSAEFPKEGPSILRIQQVVRGDSAAYFCASSSRLAVEQYFGPGTRLTVT.